Listed below are T cell receptor beta chains from one sample, sequenced in a study of spatial heterogeneity in lung cancer. TCRdb passed the 5' RACE reads through MiXCR, listing each CDR3 protein once. Among about 3,000 distinct CDR3 sequences, 15% to 20% were seen once, and the ten largest hold 12% to 15%. This specimen was lung tumor tissue, taken at surgery. These receptors all come from a male donor with early-stage non-small cell lung cancer. Both conserved end residues are part of each CDR3. A D gene is named only where the DNA matches it firmly. The size entry is marked missing in some rows and otherwise reads once, few, many or a size class.

size	D	V	J	CDR3	DNA
medium-sized	-	TRBV9	TRBJ2-7	CASSGTGGLPSEQYF	TGTGCCAGCAGCGGGACGGGGGGCCTCCCGTCCGAGCAGTACTTC
-	-	TRBV27	TRBJ2-1	CASYTRGNNEQFF	TGTGCCAGCTACACCCGCGGGAACAATGAGCAGTTCTTC
-	TRBD2	TRBV9	TRBJ2-3	CASSQTSGGITDTQYF	TGTGCCAGCAGCCAGACTAGCGGGGGGATCACAGATACGCAGTATTTT
few	TRBD2	TRBV27	TRBJ2-1	CASSTPLLADNNEQFF	TGTGCCAGCAGTACCCCGTTGCTAGCGGATAACAATGAGCAGTTCTTC
-	-	TRBV12-5	TRBJ2-7	CASGLGSGYEQYF	TGTGCTAGTGGTTTGGGGTCAGGGTACGAGCAGTACTTC
once	-	TRBV9	TRBJ2-7	CASSVGSGSSYEQYF	TGTGCCAGCAGCGTAGGAAGCGGAAGCTCCTACGAGCAGTACTTC
medium-sized	-	TRBV11-2	TRBJ1-2	CASSLQGPANYGYTF	TGTGCCAGCAGCCTCCAGGGGCCAGCCAACTATGGCTACACCTTC
many	-	TRBV29-1	TRBJ2-1	CSVARLAYNEQFF	TGCAGCGTTGCCAGGCTGGCCTACAATGAGCAGTTCTTC
-	-	TRBV24-1	TRBJ2-3	CATSDFDRSTDTQYF	TGTGCCACCAGTGATTTCGACAGGAGCACAGATACGCAGTATTTT
-	TRBD2	TRBV28	TRBJ2-1	CASSRTSGKRIEQFF	TGTGCCAGCAGCCGGACTAGCGGCAAGCGGATTGAGCAGTTCTTC
few	-	TRBV24-1	TRBJ2-3	CATSDLTEDTQYF	TGTGCCACCAGTGACCTGACAGAAGATACGCAGTATTTT
-	TRBD1	TRBV12-3/TRBV12-4	TRBJ1-1	CASFGGQMNTEAFF	TGTGCCAGTTTTGGGGGACAGATGAACACTGAAGCTTTCTTT
-	-	TRBV6-2/TRBV6-3	TRBJ2-4	CASSYSIQLIAKNIQYF	TGTGCCAGCAGTTACTCGATTCAACTGATAGCCAAAAACATTCAGTACTTC
-	-	TRBV7-2	TRBJ2-2	CASSALPSPGELFF	TGTGCCAGCAGCGCCCTGCCTAGCCCCGGGGAGCTGTTTTTT
medium-sized	-	TRBV6-5	TRBJ1-1	CATGDTEAFF	TGTGCCACGGGTGACACTGAAGCTTTCTTT
many	-	TRBV20-1	TRBJ2-1	CSARLGEQFF	TGCAGTGCTAGATTGGGTGAGCAGTTCTTC
-	-	TRBV28	TRBJ2-1	CASSLNNEQFF	TGTGCCAGCAGTCTAAACAATGAGCAGTTCTTC
-	TRBD2	TRBV7-2	TRBJ2-1	CASSLGLALPEQFF	TGTGCCAGCAGCTTGGGACTAGCCCTCCCTGAGCAGTTCTTC
many	-	TRBV7-9	TRBJ2-1	CASSPRAQQLNEQFF	TGTGCCAGCAGCCCAAGGGCCCAACAGCTCAATGAGCAGTTCTTC
-	-	TRBV12-3/TRBV12-4	TRBJ1-5	CASSPSPGQPQHF	TGTGCCAGCAGCCCGTCCCCGGGTCAGCCCCAGCATTTT
few	-	TRBV4-1	TRBJ1-5	CASTTTLMSNQPQHF	TGCGCCAGTACCACAACCTTGATGAGCAATCAGCCCCAGCATTTT
medium-sized	-	TRBV5-6	TRBJ2-1	CASSPVRRDHEQFF	TGTGCCAGCAGCCCGGTCCGCAGGGACCATGAGCAGTTCTTC
many	-	TRBV27	TRBJ2-7	CASSATPYEQYF	TGTGCCAGCAGTGCAACTCCCTACGAGCAGTACTTC
large	-	TRBV11-2	TRBJ2-6	CASSLTDAGANVLTF	TGTGCCAGCAGCTTAACAGACGCTGGGGCCAACGTCCTGACTTTC
-	-	TRBV7-8	TRBJ2-3	CASSSKGGTDTQYF	TGTGCCAGCAGCTCCAAGGGCGGGACAGATACGCAGTATTTT
-	-	TRBV13	TRBJ2-5	CASSPGLGQETQYF	TGTGCCAGCAGCCCCGGACTGGGCCAAGAGACCCAGTACTTC
-	-	TRBV4-1	TRBJ2-7	CASSQVGAGFYEQYF	TGCGCCAGCAGCCAAGTGGGGGCAGGCTTCTACGAGCAGTACTTC
-	-	TRBV27	TRBJ1-1	CASSHLMGPRTEAFF	TGTGCCAGCAGTCACCTCATGGGCCCCAGGACTGAAGCTTTCTTT
-	-	TRBV5-8	TRBJ1-1	CASTPRRGTEAFF	TGTGCCAGCACCCCGAGGAGGGGCACTGAAGCTTTCTTT
many	TRBD1	TRBV12-3/TRBV12-4	TRBJ2-7	CASSLRTGDSPTYEQYF	TGTGCCAGCAGTTTACGGACAGGGGATTCCCCTACCTACGAGCAGTACTTC
medium-sized	TRBD1	TRBV9	TRBJ1-2	CASSVTTGNYGYTF	TGTGCCAGCAGCGTGACGACAGGGAACTATGGCTACACCTTC